The 11 T cell receptor beta chains below all came from one sample that was sequenced in a study of T cell responses to AZD1222 COVID-19 vaccine. Method: immunoSEQ multiplex PCR; TCRdb's copy keeps in-frame clones and lacks some. The table shows around 70,000 clones, with roughly 88% occurring only once. The sample here was peripheral blood, taken on day 0 of AZD1222 vaccination. Receptors originate from an adult in good health.

The CDR3 loop reads CASARDTSNYGYTF. CDR3 nucleotides: TGTGCCAGCGCCCGGGACACGTCTAACTATGGCTACACCTTC. The gene calls are TRBV28 and TRBJ1-2; a weak D match, TRBD1 (6 bases). The germline V and J ends were trimmed by 8 bases and 0 bases, with 13 bases remaining between them. This CDR3 is 14 amino acids long. Germline-derived CDR1 and CDR2 are MDHEN and SYDVKM.

The chain couples TRBV4-3 to TRBJ2-5, with unresolved D. The V and J ends lost 0 bases and 5 bases respectively, with 13 bases between them. Germline V gene sequence: CDR1 LGHNA, CDR2 YSLEER. The CDR3 sequence is 15 residues long. CDR3: CASSQEWSNLETQYF. CDR3 bases: TGCGCCAGCAGCCAAGAGTGGAGTAATCTCGAGACCCAGTACTTC.

The genes are TRBV2 and TRBJ1-2; possible D gene TRBD1, 6 bases. The CDR3 has 14 amino acids. Trimming cost V 6 bases and J 3 bases, with 14 bases left between them. Germline lookup yields CDR1 SNHLY and CDR2 FYNNEI. For the CDR3, the DNA is TGTGCCAGCAGCCGACAGGCGATTGACTATGGCTACACCTTC. This codes for CASSRQAIDYGYTF.

This clone was seen a handful of times. The chain carries TRBV6-4 and TRBJ2-3; 11 positions agree with TRBD2. The CDR3 is made up of 15 amino acids. From germline, CDR1 is MRHNA and CDR2 SNTAGT. The J segment lost 4 bases and the V segment lost 5 bases, leaving 5 bases of the junction unmatched. This CDR3 is CASSPLAGGSDTQYF. CDR3 coding DNA: TGTGCCAGCAGTCCCCTAGCGGGAGGATCAGATACGCAGTATTTT.

This clone has just a few counts. The V gene is TRBV5-4, the J gene TRBJ2-5, with D perhaps matching TRBD2 (5 bases). CDR3 length: 17 amino acids. With 0 bases removed from V and 1 base from J, the gap between germline ends came to 16 bases. Germline loops: CDR1 SGHNT, CDR2 YYREEE (reference sequence). The CDR3 coding sequence is TGTGCCAGCAGCTTGGGACGACTATCCAGCGGCCAAGAGACCCAGTACTTC. Its protein is CASSLGRLSSGQETQYF.

The chain combines TRBV19 with TRBJ2-1; 8 bases align to TRBD2. The germline gives CDR1 LNHDA, CDR2 SQIVND (reference sequence). The V and J ends lost 7 bases and 6 bases, in that order; junction bases with no gene match: 17. The CDR3 is 17 amino acids. The chain's CDR3 is CASNKDGSGGPVNEQFF. The CDR3 DNA sequence: TGTGCCAGTAATAAGGATGGATCGGGAGGGCCGGTCAATGAGCAGTTCTTC. Full variable domain (remainder filled in from reference TRBV19 and TRBJ2-1): DGGITQSPKYLFRKEGQNVTLSCEQNLNHDAMYWYRQDPGQGLRLIYYSQIVNDFQKGDIAEGYSVSREKKESFPLTVTSAQKNPTAFYLCASNKDGSGGPVNEQFFGPGTRLTVL.

The chain is built from TRBV12-3 or TRBV12-4 and TRBJ1-1; tentatively, D is TRBD1 (5 bases). V lost 6 bases and J 8 bases, leaving 10 bases between the germline ends. This CDR3 has 11 amino acids. The CDR3, as DNA: TGTGCCAGCAGCGAACAGGTCGAAGCTTTCTTT. Its protein is CASSEQVEAFF.

The chain has TRBV5-6 and TRBJ1-4; TRBD1 matches 9 bases. Germline-derived CDR1 and CDR2 are SGHDT and YYEEEE. The CDR3 sequence is 17 residues long. Trimming cost V 0 bases and J 4 bases; bases outside gene matches: 7. CDR3 in amino acids: CASSLAGTGRDNEKLFF. In nucleotides, the CDR3 is TGTGCCAGCAGCTTGGCCGGGACAGGGCGAGATAATGAAAAACTGTTTTTT.

The CDR3 sequence is CASSLVLGSGGELFF. The CDR3 DNA reads TGTGCCAGCAGCTTAGTCCTGGGTTCCGGCGGGGAGCTGTTTTTT. The chain has TRBV7-2 and TRBJ2-2; D call uncertain. The CDR3 is 15 amino acids. Germline loops: CDR1 SGHTA, CDR2 FQGNSA. V gave up 1 base and J gave up 7 bases, with 13 bases separating them.

CDR3 nucleotide sequence: TGCGCCAGCGGTACAGGGAGCTCCTACAATGAGCAGTTCTTC. This sequence encodes CASGTGSSYNEQFF. The genes are TRBV5-1 and TRBJ2-1, with a tentative D call TRBD1 (6 bases). CDR3 size: 14 residues. V lost 7 bases and J 0 bases, leaving 11 bases between the germline ends. Germline V gives CDR1 SGHRS, CDR2 YFSETQ.

V and J are TRBV10-3 and TRBJ2-1; 9 nucleotides agree with TRBD2. Looked up from germline, CDR1 is ENHRY and CDR2 is SYGVKD. This CDR3 contains 17 residues. The V gene end was trimmed by 0 bases and the J gene end by 4 bases; junction bases not matched to a gene: 7. The CDR3 DNA sequence: TGTGCCATCAGTGAGTCGGGCGGGAGCGGGGGGTACAATGAGCAGTTCTTC. Translated, it gives CAISESGGSGGYNEQFF.